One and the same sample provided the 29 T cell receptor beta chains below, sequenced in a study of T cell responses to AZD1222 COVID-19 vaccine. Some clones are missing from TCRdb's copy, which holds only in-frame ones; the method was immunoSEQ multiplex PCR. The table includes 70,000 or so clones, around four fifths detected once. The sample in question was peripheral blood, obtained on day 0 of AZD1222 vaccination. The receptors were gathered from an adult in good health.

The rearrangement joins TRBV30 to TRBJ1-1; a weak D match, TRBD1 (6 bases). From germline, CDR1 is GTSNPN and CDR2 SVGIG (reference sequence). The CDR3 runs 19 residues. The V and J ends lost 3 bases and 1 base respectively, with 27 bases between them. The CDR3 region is CAWSALSAGAQGGNTEAFF. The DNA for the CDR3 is TGTGCCTGGAGCGCTCTAAGCGCGGGGGCCCAGGGAGGGAACACTGAAGCTTTCTTT.

CDR3: CASSLGPSANTGELFF. Written as DNA, the CDR3 is TGCGCCAGCAGCTTGGGTCCTAGCGCGAACACCGGGGAGCTGTTTTTT. The chain joins TRBV5-1 to TRBJ2-2, with D tentatively TRBD2 (6 bases). The ends were cut back, 0 bases at V and 0 bases at J, with 9 bases in the middle. The CDR3 totals 16 residues. Germline V gives CDR1 SGHRS, CDR2 YFSETQ.

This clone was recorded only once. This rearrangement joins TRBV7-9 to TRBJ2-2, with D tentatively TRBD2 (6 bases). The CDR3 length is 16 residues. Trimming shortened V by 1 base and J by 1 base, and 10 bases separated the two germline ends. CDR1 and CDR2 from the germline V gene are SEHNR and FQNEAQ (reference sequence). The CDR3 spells CASSLVGAGNTGELFF. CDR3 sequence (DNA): TGTGCCAGCAGCTTAGTAGGAGCGGGGAACACCGGGGAGCTGTTTTTT.

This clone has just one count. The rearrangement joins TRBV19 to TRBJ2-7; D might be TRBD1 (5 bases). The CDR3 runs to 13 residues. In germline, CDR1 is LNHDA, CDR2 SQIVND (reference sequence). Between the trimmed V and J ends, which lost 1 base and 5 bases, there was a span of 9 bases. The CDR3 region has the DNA TGTGCCAGTAGTATAGTAAGGGGCAACGAGCAGTACTTC. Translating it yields CASSIVRGNEQYF. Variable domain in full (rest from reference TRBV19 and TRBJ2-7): DGGITQSPKYLFRKEGQNVTLSCEQNLNHDAMYWYRQDPGQGLRLIYYSQIVNDFQKGDIAEGYSVSREKKESFPLTVTSAQKNPTAFYLCASSIVRGNEQYFGPGTRLTVT.

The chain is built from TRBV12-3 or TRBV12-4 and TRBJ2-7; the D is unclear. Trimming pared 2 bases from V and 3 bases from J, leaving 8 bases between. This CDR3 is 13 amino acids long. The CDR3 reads CASSLTVNYEQYF. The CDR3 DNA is TGTGCCAGCAGTTTAACCGTGAACTACGAGCAGTACTTC.

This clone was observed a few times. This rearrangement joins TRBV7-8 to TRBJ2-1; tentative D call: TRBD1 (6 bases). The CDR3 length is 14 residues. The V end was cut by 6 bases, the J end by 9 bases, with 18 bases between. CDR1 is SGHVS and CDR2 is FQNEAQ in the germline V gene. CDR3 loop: CASRKTGSQGEQFF. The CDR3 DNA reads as TGTGCCAGCAGAAAAACAGGGAGTCAAGGTGAGCAGTTCTTC.

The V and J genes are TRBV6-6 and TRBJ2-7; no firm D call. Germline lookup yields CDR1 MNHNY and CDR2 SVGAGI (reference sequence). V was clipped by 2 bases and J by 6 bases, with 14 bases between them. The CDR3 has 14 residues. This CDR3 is CASSYPYLGPEQYF. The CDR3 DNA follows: TGTGCCAGCAGTTACCCGTATCTGGGCCCCGAGCAGTACTTC.

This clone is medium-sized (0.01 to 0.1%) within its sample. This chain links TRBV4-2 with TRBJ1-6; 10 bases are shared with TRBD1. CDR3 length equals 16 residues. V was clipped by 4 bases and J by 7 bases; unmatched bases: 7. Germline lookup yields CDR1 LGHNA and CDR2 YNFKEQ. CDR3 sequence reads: CASSPGPGQGNSPLHF. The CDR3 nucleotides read TGTGCCAGCAGCCCGGGTCCGGGACAGGGGAATTCACCCCTCCACTTT.

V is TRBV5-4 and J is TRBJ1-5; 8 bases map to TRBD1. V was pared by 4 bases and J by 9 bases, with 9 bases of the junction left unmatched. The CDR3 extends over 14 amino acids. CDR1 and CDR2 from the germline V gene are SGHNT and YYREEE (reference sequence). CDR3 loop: CASSRTGIEGPQHF. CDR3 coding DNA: TGTGCCAGCAGCCGGACAGGGATTGAAGGGCCCCAGCATTTT.

CDR3 bases: TGTGCCAGTAGCGTAGGACAGGGAAGAGGCTACACCTTC. Its translation: CASSVGQGRGYTF. V gene TRBV19 combines with J gene TRBJ1-2, with 8 positions matching TRBD1. Germline V gene lookup returns CDR1 LNHDA and CDR2 SQIVND (reference sequence). This CDR3 has 13 residues. Germline trimming cut 6 bases from V and 8 bases from J; bases unmatched to any gene: 8.

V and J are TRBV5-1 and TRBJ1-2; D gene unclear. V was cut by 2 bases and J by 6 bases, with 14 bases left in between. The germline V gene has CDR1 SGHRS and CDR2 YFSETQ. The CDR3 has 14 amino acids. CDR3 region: CASSFELSGHGYTF. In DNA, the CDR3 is TGCGCCAGCAGCTTTGAACTCTCCGGGCATGGCTACACCTTC. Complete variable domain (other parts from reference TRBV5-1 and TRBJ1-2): KAGVTQTPRYLIKTRGQQVTLSCSPISGHRSVSWYQQTPGQGLQFLFEYFSETQRNKGNFPGRFSGRQFSNSRSEMNVSTLELGDSALYLCASSFELSGHGYTFGSGTRLTVV.

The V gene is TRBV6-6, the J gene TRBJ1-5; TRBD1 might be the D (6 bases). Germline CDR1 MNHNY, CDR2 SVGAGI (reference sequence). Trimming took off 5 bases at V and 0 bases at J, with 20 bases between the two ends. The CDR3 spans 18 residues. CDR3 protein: CASSPITQGALSNQPQHF. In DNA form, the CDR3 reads TGTGCCAGCAGTCCTATTACACAGGGCGCTCTTAGCAATCAGCCCCAGCATTTT.

The CDR3 reads CASSMSEIGNGYTF. CDR3 in DNA: TGTGCCAGCAGTATGAGCGAGATAGGGAACGGCTACACCTTC. V and J are TRBV2 and TRBJ1-2, with D uncertain. Trimming pared 5 bases from V and 8 bases from J, leaving 18 bases between. Germline assignment: CDR1 SNHLY and CDR2 FYNNEI. The CDR3 totals 14 residues.

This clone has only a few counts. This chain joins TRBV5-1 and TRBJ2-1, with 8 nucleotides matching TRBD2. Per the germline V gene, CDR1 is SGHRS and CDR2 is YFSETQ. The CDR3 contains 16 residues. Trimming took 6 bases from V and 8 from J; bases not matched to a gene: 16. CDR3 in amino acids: CASNRAGTSWADEQFF. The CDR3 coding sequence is TGCGCCAGCAACCGAGCCGGGACTAGTTGGGCGGATGAGCAGTTCTTC. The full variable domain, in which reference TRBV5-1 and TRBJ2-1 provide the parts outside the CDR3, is KAGVTQTPRYLIKTRGQQVTLSCSPISGHRSVSWYQQTPGQGLQFLFEYFSETQRNKGNFPGRFSGRQFSNSRSEMNVSTLELGDSALYLCASNRAGTSWADEQFFGPGTRLTVL.

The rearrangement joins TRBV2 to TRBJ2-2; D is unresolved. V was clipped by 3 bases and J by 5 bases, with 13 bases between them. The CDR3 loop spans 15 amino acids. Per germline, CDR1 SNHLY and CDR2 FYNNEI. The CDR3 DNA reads TGTGCCAGCAGTGATACACTGTTGGTTACCGGGGAGCTGTTTTTT. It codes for CASSDTLLVTGELFF.

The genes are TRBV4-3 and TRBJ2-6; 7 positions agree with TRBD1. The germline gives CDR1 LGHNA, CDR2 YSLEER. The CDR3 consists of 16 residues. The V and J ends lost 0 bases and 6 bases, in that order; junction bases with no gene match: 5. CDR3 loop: CASSQEYRGLANVLTF. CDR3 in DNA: TGCGCCAGCAGCCAAGAGTACAGGGGATTGGCCAACGTCCTGACTTTC.

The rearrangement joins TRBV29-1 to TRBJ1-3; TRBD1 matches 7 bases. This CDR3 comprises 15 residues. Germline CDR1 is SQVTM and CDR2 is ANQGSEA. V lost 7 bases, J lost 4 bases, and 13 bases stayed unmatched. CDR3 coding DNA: TGCAGCGCCGAGACAGGGTCGGGGGGCGGAAACACCATATATTTT. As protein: CSAETGSGGGNTIYF.

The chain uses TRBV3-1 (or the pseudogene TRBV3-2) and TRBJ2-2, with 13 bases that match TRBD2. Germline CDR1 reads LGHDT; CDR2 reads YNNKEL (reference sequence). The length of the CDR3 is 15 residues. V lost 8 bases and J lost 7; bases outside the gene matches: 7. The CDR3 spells CASAETSGGFGELFF. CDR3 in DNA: TGTGCCAGCGCCGAGACTAGCGGGGGGTTCGGGGAGCTGTTTTTT.

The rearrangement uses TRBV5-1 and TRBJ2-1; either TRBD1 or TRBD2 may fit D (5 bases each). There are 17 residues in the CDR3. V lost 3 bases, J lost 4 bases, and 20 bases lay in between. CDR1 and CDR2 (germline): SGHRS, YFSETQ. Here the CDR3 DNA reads TGCGCCAGCAGCTCGCCGGGACGTTATACCGAATACAATGAGCAGTTCTTC. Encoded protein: CASSSPGRYTEYNEQFF.

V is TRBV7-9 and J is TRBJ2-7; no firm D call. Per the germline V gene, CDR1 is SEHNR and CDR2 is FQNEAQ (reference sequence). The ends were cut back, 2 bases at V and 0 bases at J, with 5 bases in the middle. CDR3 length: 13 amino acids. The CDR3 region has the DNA TGTGCCAGCAGCTTAAGCCCCTCCTACGAGCAGTACTTC. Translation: CASSLSPSYEQYF.

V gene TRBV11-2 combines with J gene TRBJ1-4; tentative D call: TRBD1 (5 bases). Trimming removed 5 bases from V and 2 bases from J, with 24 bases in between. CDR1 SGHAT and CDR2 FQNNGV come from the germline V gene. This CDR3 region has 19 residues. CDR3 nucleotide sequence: TGTGCCAGCAGCCCGAGCACGGGACTCCGAGGCGGGACTAATGAAAAACTGTTTTTT. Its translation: CASSPSTGLRGGTNEKLFF. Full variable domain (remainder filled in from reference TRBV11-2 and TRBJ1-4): EAGVAQSPRYKIIEKRQSVAFWCNPISGHATLYWYQQILGQGPKLLIQFQNNGVVDDSQLPKDRFSAERLKGVDSTLKIQPAKLEDSAVYLCASSPSTGLRGGTNEKLFFGSGTQLSVL.

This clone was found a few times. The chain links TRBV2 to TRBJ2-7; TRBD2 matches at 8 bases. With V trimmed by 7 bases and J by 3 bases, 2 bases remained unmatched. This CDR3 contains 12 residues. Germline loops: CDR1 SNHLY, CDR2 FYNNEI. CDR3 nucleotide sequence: TGTGCCAGCACAGCGGGGGTCTACGAGCAGTACTTC. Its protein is CASTAGVYEQYF.

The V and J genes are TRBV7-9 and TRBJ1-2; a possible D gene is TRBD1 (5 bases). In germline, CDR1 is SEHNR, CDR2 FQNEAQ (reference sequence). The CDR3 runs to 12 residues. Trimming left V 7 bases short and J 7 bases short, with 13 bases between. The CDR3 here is CASKTAIGGYTF. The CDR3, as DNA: TGTGCCAGCAAGACAGCTATAGGTGGCTACACCTTC.

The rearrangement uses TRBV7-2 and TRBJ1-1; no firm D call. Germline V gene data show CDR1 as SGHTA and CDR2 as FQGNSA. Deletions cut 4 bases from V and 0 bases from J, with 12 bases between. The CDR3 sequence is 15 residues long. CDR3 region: CASSSTPPMNTEAFF. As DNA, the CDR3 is TGTGCCAGCAGCTCCACCCCCCCGATGAACACTGAAGCTTTCTTT.

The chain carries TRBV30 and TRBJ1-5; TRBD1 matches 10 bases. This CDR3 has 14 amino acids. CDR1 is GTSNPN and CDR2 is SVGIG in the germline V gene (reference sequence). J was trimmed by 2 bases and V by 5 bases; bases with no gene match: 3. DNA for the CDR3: TGTGCCTGGGCCGGGACAGGGGGCAATCAGCCCCAGCATTTT. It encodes CAWAGTGGNQPQHF.

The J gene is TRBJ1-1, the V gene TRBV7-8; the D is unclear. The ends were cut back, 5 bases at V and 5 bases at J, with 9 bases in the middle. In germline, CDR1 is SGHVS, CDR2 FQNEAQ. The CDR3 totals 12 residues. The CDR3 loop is CASSPSRTEAFF. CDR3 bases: TGTGCCAGCAGCCCCAGCCGTACTGAAGCTTTCTTT. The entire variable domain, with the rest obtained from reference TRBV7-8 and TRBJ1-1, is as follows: GAGVSQSPRYKVAKRGQDVALRCDPISGHVSLFWYQQALGQGPEFLTYFQNEAQLDKSGLPSDRFFAERPEGSVSTLKIQRTQQEDSAVYLCASSPSRTEAFFGQGTRLTVV.

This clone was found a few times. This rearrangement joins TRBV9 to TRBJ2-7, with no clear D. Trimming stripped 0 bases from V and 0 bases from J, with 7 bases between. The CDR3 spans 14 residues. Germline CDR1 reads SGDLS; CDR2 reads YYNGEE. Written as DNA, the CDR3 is TGTGCCAGCAGCGTAGGGGGAAGCTCCTACGAGCAGTACTTC. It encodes CASSVGGSSYEQYF.

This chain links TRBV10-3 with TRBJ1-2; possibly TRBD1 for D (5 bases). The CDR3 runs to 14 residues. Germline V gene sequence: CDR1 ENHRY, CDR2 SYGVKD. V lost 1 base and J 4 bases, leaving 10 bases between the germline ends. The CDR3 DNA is TGTGCCATCAGTGAGTATACAGGACCCTATGGCTACACCTTC. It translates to CAISEYTGPYGYTF.

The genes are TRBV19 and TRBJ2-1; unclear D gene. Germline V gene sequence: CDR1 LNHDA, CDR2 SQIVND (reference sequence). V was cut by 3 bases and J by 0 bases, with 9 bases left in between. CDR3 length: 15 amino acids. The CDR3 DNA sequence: TGTGCCAGTAGTATTAGCTTAAGCTCCTACAATGAGCAGTTCTTC. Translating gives CASSISLSSYNEQFF.